The source of this T cell receptor beta chain is a study of blood T cell repertoires in COVID-19. The wider study: There were acute and convalescent COVID-19 samples, and they came from the United States, Italy and Spain.

Germline V lookup: CDR1 MNHEY, CDR2 SVGAGI. The CDR3 has 15 residues. V shed 6 bases and J shed 2 bases, with 17 bases lying between them. Libraries were prepared by immunoSEQ multiplex PCR; TCRdb keeps only in-frame clonotypes and omits some of them. The data contain more than 300,000 clones, just over 85% of them singletons. Study members were between roughly 18 and 100 years old and lived in fewer than 30 US regions. For recovered donors of Cohort 3, there were two negative PCRs, clearance, or symptom resolution. The genes are TRBV6-5 and TRBJ2-7; tentatively, D is TRBD2 (5 bases). Sequencing was performed on PBMCs or T cells enriched from blood (not recorded which). The sequence derives from a woman between 18 and 29 years old who had recovered from COVID-19. For the CDR3, the DNA is TGTGCCAGCAGAACACGGGATATGGACGCCTACGAGCAGTACTTC. Protein product: CASRTRDMDAYEQYF.